Listed here are 23 T cell receptor beta chains from one sample, sequenced in a study of T cell responses to AZD1222 COVID-19 vaccine. Here immunoSEQ multiplex PCR was the method, and the copy in TCRdb shows in-frame clones only, minus some. The sample records approximately 150,000 clones, 80% to 95% being singletons. The starting material was peripheral blood, obtained on day 0 of AZD1222 vaccination. The receptors were sampled from an adult in good health.

J is TRBJ1-3 and V is TRBV30; D uncertain. V gave up 5 bases and J gave up 3 bases, with 11 bases separating them. This CDR3 region has 13 residues. From germline, CDR1 is GTSNPN and CDR2 SVGIG (reference sequence). The CDR3 protein is CAWGTGNGNTIYF. CDR3 DNA: TGTGCCTGGGGCACGGGGAATGGAAACACCATATATTTT.

In DNA, the CDR3 is TGTGCCAGTAGTACGCACAGTGTCACCTACGAGCAGTACTTC. Protein sequence: CASSTHSVTYEQYF. The chain carries TRBV19 and TRBJ2-7; D not certain. V shed 4 bases and J shed 2 bases, with 12 bases lying between them. CDR3 length: 14 residues. Germline V gene sequence: CDR1 LNHDA, CDR2 SQIVND (reference sequence).

This chain uses TRBV3-1 (or the pseudogene TRBV3-2) with TRBJ1-6, with D unresolved. V gave up 0 bases and J gave up 9 bases, with 9 bases separating them. The CDR3 runs to 14 residues. CDR1 LGHDT and CDR2 YNNKEL come from the germline V gene (reference sequence). DNA for the CDR3: TGTGCCAGCAGCCAAGATGTTTGGGGTTCACCCCTCCACTTT. Translated: CASSQDVWGSPLHF.

The chain couples TRBV6-5 to TRBJ1-2; 8 bases align to TRBD1. Germline V lookup: CDR1 MNHEY, CDR2 SVGAGI. The V segment lost 0 bases and the J segment 3 bases; nucleotides outside the gene matches: 3. The CDR3 length is 15 residues. For the CDR3, the DNA is TGTGCCAGCAGTTACTCGATCAGGGGGCACTATGGCTACACCTTC. It translates to CASSYSIRGHYGYTF.

The V gene is TRBV19, the J gene TRBJ1-1, with unresolved D. CDR3 length: 12 amino acids. Germline CDR1 reads LNHDA; CDR2 reads SQIVND (reference sequence). V was trimmed by 6 bases and J by 3 bases, leaving 8 bases between them. CDR3 nucleotides: TGTGCCAGTAGAGAGGGTGACACTGAAGCTTTCTTT. It encodes CASREGDTEAFF.

The chain has TRBV20-1 and TRBJ2-1, with TRBD2 identical over 8 bases. With 3 bases clipped from V and 8 bases from J, the junction kept 12 bases outside the gene matches. Looked up from germline, CDR1 is DFQATT and CDR2 is SNEGSKA (reference sequence). The CDR3 runs 15 residues. The CDR3 loop reads CSASERESGWYEQFF. Here the CDR3 DNA reads TGCAGTGCTAGTGAGCGGGAGTCCGGTTGGTATGAGCAGTTCTTC.

The J gene is TRBJ2-7, the V gene TRBV5-1; 9 bases are a match to TRBD2. The CDR3 length is 17 residues. CDR1 SGHRS and CDR2 YFSETQ come from the germline V gene. V shed 5 bases and J 4 bases; nucleotides not matched to a gene: 16. CDR3 sequence reads: CASRRLAGDLARYEQYF. The CDR3 region has the DNA TGCGCCAGCAGGCGGTTAGCGGGAGATTTGGCGCGATACGAGCAGTACTTC.

The chain recombines TRBV12-3 or TRBV12-4 with TRBJ1-1; D ambiguous. V dropped 6 bases and J dropped 5 bases, with 13 bases sitting between them. The CDR3 contains 13 residues. For the CDR3, the DNA is TGTGCCAGCAGGCGCGGGAGTTGGACTGAAGCTTTCTTT. This sequence encodes CASRRGSWTEAFF.

This chain joins TRBV5-1 and TRBJ2-1, with D hard to call. Germline V gene data show CDR1 as SGHRS and CDR2 as YFSETQ. The CDR3 contains 14 residues. Between the trimmed V and J ends, which lost 0 bases and 4 bases, there was a span of 8 bases. The CDR3: CASSLVATYNEQFF. The CDR3 DNA sequence: TGCGCCAGCAGCTTGGTGGCAACTTACAATGAGCAGTTCTTC.

The chain is built from TRBV6-5 and TRBJ2-1; D remains ambiguous. The length of the CDR3 is 14 residues. The V gene lost 6 bases and the J gene lost 9 bases, with 18 bases spanning the gap. In germline, CDR1 is MNHEY, CDR2 SVGAGI. CDR3 in DNA: TGTGCCAGCAGCCGGCATCCGGTCGGTGGTGAGCAGTTCTTC. This sequence encodes CASSRHPVGGEQFF.

The chain joins TRBV2 to TRBJ1-4; D ambiguous. The CDR3 runs to 12 residues. V lost 3 bases to trimming and J lost 8 bases, with 7 bases between them. Germline V CDR1 and CDR2: SNHLY, FYNNEI. This CDR3 reads CASSEELEKLFF. For the CDR3, the DNA is TGTGCCAGCAGTGAGGAACTCGAAAAACTGTTTTTT.

The J gene is TRBJ2-1, the V gene TRBV10-2, with no clear D. Trimming removed 6 bases from V and 2 bases from J, with 8 bases in between. Looked up from germline, CDR1 is WSHSY and CDR2 is SAAADI. The CDR3 is made up of 13 amino acids. Here the CDR3 DNA reads TGCGCCAGCAGGAGCGAGACCTACAATGAGCAGTTCTTC. Translation: CASRSETYNEQFF.

This clone showed up just once. The rearrangement joins TRBV28 to TRBJ2-3; D remains unclear. This CDR3 contains 15 residues. Trimming pared 5 bases from V and 3 bases from J, leaving 15 bases between. CDR1 and CDR2 (germline): MDHEN, SYDVKM. This CDR3 is CASSPRQIRTDTQYF. The CDR3 coding sequence is TGTGCCAGCAGTCCCCGTCAGATTCGGACAGATACGCAGTATTTT. Full variable domain (rest looked up from reference TRBV28 and TRBJ2-3): DVKVTQSSRYLVKRTGEKVFLECVQDMDHENMFWYRQDPGLGLRLIYFSYDVKMKEKGDIPEGYSVSREKKERFSLILESASTNQTSMYLCASSPRQIRTDTQYFGPGTRLTVL.

The chain couples TRBV27 to TRBJ2-1; 14 bases agree with TRBD2. V dropped 6 bases and J dropped 8; count of bases not matched to a gene: 9. Germline CDR1 MNHEY, CDR2 SMNVEV (reference sequence). The CDR3 has 16 residues. The CDR3 region is CASRNGGTSGRHEQFF. The CDR3 nucleotides are TGTGCCAGCAGGAATGGGGGGACTAGCGGGAGACATGAGCAGTTCTTC.

This clone was counted once. The chain joins TRBV7-9 to TRBJ2-7; D uncertain. Germline values: CDR1 SEHNR, CDR2 FQNEAQ (reference sequence). The CDR3 is 11 residues long. V gave up 3 bases and J gave up 5 bases, with 5 bases separating them. This CDR3 reads CASSFGDEQYF. For the CDR3, the DNA is TGTGCCAGCAGCTTTGGGGACGAGCAGTACTTC.

The chain is built from TRBV7-2 and TRBJ1-3; D is perhaps TRBD1 (5 bases). The CDR3 contains 14 residues. Germline CDR1 is SGHTA and CDR2 is FQGNSA. Trimming cost V 5 bases and J 2 bases, with 10 bases left between them. The CDR3 region has the DNA TGTGCCAGCAGCCCACAGGTTGCTGGAAACACCATATATTTT. It codes for CASSPQVAGNTIYF. Complete variable domain (other parts from reference TRBV7-2 and TRBJ1-3): GAGVSQSPSNKVTEKGKDVELRCDPISGHTALYWYRQSLGQGLEFLIYFQGNSAPDKSGLPSDRFSAERTGGSVSTLTIQRTQQEDSAVYLCASSPQVAGNTIYFGEGSWLTVV.

This chain uses TRBV5-6 with TRBJ2-6; D might be TRBD1 or TRBD2, each matching 5 bases. The CDR3 has 15 residues. Germline assignment: CDR1 SGHDT and CDR2 YYEEEE. Trimming pared 1 base from V and 4 bases from J, leaving 9 bases between. Written as DNA, the CDR3 is TGTGCCAGCAGCTTGAAAGGGACCGGGGCCAACGTCCTGACTTTC. It codes for CASSLKGTGANVLTF.

The rearrangement uses TRBV18 and TRBJ2-6; no firm D call. The CDR3 contains 16 residues. Between the trimmed V and J ends, which lost 0 bases and 5 bases, there was a span of 11 bases. Per the germline V gene, CDR1 is KGHSH and CDR2 is LQKENI. The CDR3: CASSPPGEGWANVLTF. CDR3 sequence (DNA): TGTGCCAGCTCACCACCTGGAGAAGGATGGGCCAACGTCCTGACTTTC.

The chain uses TRBV2 and TRBJ2-3; possible D gene TRBD2, 5 bases. The germline CDR1 and CDR2 sequences are SNHLY and FYNNEI. The V gene lost 6 bases and the J gene lost 0 bases, with 10 bases spanning the gap. The CDR3 runs 14 residues. This CDR3 is CASRTGGSTDTQYF. Here the CDR3 DNA reads TGTGCCAGCAGAACGGGCGGGAGCACAGATACGCAGTATTTT.

V gene TRBV21-1 combines with J gene TRBJ1-5; the table's D call TRBD1 went unverified against the DNA. TRBV21-1 is classified as a pseudogene. The CDR3 is 16 residues long. The CDR3 DNA is TGTGCCAGCAGCAAAGAGGCAGGGTGGGGCAATCAGCCCCAGCATTTT. Its translation: CASSKEAGWGNQPQHF.

The J gene is TRBJ1-2, the V gene TRBV12-5; D is perhaps TRBD1 (6 bases). Trimming shortened V by 2 bases and J by 1 base, and 11 bases separated the two germline ends. Germline V gene sequence: CDR1 LGHNT, CDR2 FRNRAP. This CDR3 is 15 amino acids long. The CDR3 protein is CASGLPGGLNYGYTF. The CDR3 DNA reads TGTGCTAGTGGTTTGCCGGGGGGCCTTAACTATGGCTACACCTTC.

The chain combines TRBV6-5 with TRBJ2-7, with D perhaps TRBD2 (5 bases). The V end lost 6 bases, the J end lost 2 bases, and 14 bases lay between the germline ends. Germline values: CDR1 MNHEY, CDR2 SVGAGI. The CDR3 is made up of 14 amino acids. CDR3 sequence reads: CASRTTRPPYEQYF. The CDR3 DNA is TGTGCCAGCAGGACTACCCGTCCTCCCTACGAGCAGTACTTC.

The chain links TRBV4-1 to TRBJ2-1; D remains unclear. The CDR3 loop spans 14 amino acids. The germline V gene has CDR1 MGHRA and CDR2 YSYEKL. The V gene lost 6 bases and the J gene lost 3 bases, with 12 bases spanning the gap. CDR3 nucleotide sequence: TGCGCCAGCAGTCGCAGATCAGACTACAATGAGCAGTTCTTC. Encoded protein: CASSRRSDYNEQFF.